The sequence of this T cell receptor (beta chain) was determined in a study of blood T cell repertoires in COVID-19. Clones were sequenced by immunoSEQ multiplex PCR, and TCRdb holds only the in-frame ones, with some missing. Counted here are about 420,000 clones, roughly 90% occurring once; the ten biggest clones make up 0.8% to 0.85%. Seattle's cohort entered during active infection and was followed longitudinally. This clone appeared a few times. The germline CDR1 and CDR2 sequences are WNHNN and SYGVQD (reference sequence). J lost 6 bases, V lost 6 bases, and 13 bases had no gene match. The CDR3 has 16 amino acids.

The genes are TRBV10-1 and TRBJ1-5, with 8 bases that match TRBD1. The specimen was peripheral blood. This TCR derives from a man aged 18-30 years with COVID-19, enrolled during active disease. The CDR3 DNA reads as TGCGCCAGCAGATCTCCACCGACAGGGGTTGGTCAGCCCCAGCATTTT. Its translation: CASRSPPTGVGQPQHF.